This entry is about one T cell receptor (beta chain). Its target is unknown. The CDR3 is 15 residues long. Trimming removed 1 base from V and 3 bases from J; junction bases left unmatched: 6. The germline V gene encodes CDR1 SGHRS and CDR2 YFSETQ. Clones were sequenced by immunoSEQ multiplex PCR, and TCRdb holds only the in-frame ones, with some missing. The profile covers 150,000 to 200,000 clones, with about 80% appearing a single time and around 2.1% taken by the ten largest. These data belong to a study of cytotoxic CD8 clonotypes in ibrutinib-treated CLL. The study's findings and limits: Once treatment began, public clonotypes, which were uncommon, contracted or stayed stable. T-cell clonality at baseline went above that of age-matched healthy donors and rose and fell with circulating CD8+ T-cell counts.

This chain connects TRBV5-1 to TRBJ2-7, with TRBD2 matching 8 bases. Specimen: PBMCs, collected after 12 months of ibrutinib treatment. The clonotype originates from a human donor with chronic lymphocytic leukemia. The CDR3 DNA reads as TGCGCCAGCAGCTTGAGGCGGGAGGATGTCTACGAGCAGTACTTC. Protein product: CASSLRREDVYEQYF.